This TCR beta chain was retrieved from a study of T cell responses to AZD1222 COVID-19 vaccine. Study observations and caveats: Vaccine-associated CD4 TCRs ranged over spike, dominating at 160-218 and 743-854. Variant regions that are unmutated are reportedly the target of nearly half of spike-specific TCRs. Seropositive AZD1222 recipients at baseline numbered only five or six. Spike-specific TCR breadth and depth went up after people got two AZD1222 doses.

This table comes from immunoSEQ multiplex PCR, and its TCRdb copy is limited to in-frame clones, with some not included. Here the sample spans 130,000 to 150,000 clones, about 92% being singletons. Germline assignment: CDR1 MNHEY and CDR2 SMNVEV (reference sequence). CDR3 length equals 18 residues. The V gene end was trimmed by 2 bases and the J gene end by 2 bases; junction bases not matched to a gene: 12. Regarding this clone: Its antigen is still unknown.

This sample comprised peripheral blood, obtained after recovery from COVID-19. This TCR was sampled from an adult who had recovered from COVID-19. The chain employs TRBV27 and TRBJ2-3, with TRBD2 matching 8 bases. CDR3 coding DNA: TGTGCCAGCAGTTTAGGTACAGCGGGAGATCATTCCACAGATACGCAGTATTTT. It codes for CASSLGTAGDHSTDTQYF.